This TCR beta chain was sequenced for a study of blood T cells in healthy people across ages. Points from the study as a whole: Age advanced and TCR beta diversity per million T cells fell, roughly linearly.

Using a J-beta primer mix together with a sample-barcoded 5' primer, a second PCR was run for roughly 6 to 12 cycles. TCRdb independently ran MiXCR on the 5' RACE reads; one entry per CDR3 protein. The sample gives more than 700,000 distinct CDR3 sequences, around 50% of which show up once; over 15% is in the top ten. The CDR3 has 14 amino acids. V lost 3 bases, J lost 4 bases, and 11 bases lay in between. CDR1 is SGDLS, CDR2 YYNGEE, per germline. This clonotype was detected only once. Antigen specificity is unknown. The sequence was obtained from a man older than 75 in good health. Sequencing was performed on blood. V gene TRBV9 combines with J gene TRBJ2-1; no clear D. CDR3 DNA: TGTGCCAGCAGCGGGTCGTCGGCGTACAATGAGCAGTTCTTC. Its translation: CASSGSSAYNEQFF.